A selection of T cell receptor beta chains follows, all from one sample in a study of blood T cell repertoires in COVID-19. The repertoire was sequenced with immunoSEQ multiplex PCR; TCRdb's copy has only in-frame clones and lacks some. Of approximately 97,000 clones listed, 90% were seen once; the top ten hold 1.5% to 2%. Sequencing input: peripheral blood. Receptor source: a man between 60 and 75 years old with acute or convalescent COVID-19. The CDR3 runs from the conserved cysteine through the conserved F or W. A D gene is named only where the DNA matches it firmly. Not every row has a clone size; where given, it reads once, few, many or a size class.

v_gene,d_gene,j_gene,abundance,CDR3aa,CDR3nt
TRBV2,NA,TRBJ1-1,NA,CASSLAGYGAEAFF,TGTGCCAGCAGTCTTGCGGGCTACGGGGCTGAAGCTTTCTTT
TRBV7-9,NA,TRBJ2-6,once,CASSSQGLGANVLTF,TGTGCCAGCAGCTCTCAGGGGCTTGGGGCCAACGTCCTGACTTTC
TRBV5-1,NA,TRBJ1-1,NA,CASSLGASTNTEAFF,TGCGCCAGCAGCTTGGGGGCCTCCACTAACACTGAAGCTTTCTTT
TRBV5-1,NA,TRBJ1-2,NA,CASSFEWNYGYTF,TGCGCCAGCAGCTTCGAGTGGAACTATGGCTACACCTTC
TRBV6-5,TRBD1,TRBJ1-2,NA,CASSYWGRGRDGYTF,TGTGCCAGCAGTTACTGGGGAAGGGGGCGCGATGGCTACACCTTC
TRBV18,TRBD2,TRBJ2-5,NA,CASSPPVFRTSGETQYF,TGTGCCAGCTCACCACCGGTGTTTAGGACTAGCGGAGAGACCCAGTACTTC
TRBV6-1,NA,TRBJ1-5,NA,CASSARGSRARQPQHF,TGTGCCAGCAGTGCCCGGGGGAGTCGGGCCCGTCAGCCCCAGCATTTT
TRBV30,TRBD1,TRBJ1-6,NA,CAWSVGQGPGSPLHF,TGTGCCTGGAGTGTAGGACAGGGACCCGGTTCACCCCTCCACTTT
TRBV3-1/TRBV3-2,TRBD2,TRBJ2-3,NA,CASSQPGLQMGTQYF,TGTGCCAGCAGCCAACCGGGACTACAAATGGGTACGCAGTATTTT
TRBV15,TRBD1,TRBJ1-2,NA,CATSSGRDRGVYGYTF,TGTGCCACCAGCAGCGGCCGGGACAGGGGGGTCTATGGCTACACCTTC
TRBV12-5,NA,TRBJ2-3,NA,CASAVGAGPTDTQYF,TGTGCTAGTGCCGTCGGTGCGGGGCCCACAGATACGCAGTATTTT
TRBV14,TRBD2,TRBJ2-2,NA,CASSQVGGTNTGELFF,TGTGCCAGCAGCCAAGTCGGGGGGACGAACACCGGGGAGCTGTTTTTT
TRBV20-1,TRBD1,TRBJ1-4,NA,CSASSGGATNEKLFF,TGCAGTGCTAGTTCAGGGGGTGCAACTAATGAAAAACTGTTTTTT
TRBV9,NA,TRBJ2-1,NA,CASGRGGRVNEQFF,TGTGCCAGCGGAAGGGGGGGACGGGTGAATGAGCAGTTCTTC
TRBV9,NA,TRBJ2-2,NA,CASTSQGRTGELFF,TGTGCCAGCACGTCCCAGGGTCGGACCGGGGAGCTGTTTTTT
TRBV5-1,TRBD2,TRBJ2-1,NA,CASSLGPGLGNNEQFF,TGCGCCAGCAGCTTGGGGCCGGGACTAGGGAACAATGAGCAGTTCTTC
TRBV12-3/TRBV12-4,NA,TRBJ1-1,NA,CASSFYFASEAFF,TGTGCCAGCAGTTTTTACTTCGCCTCTGAAGCTTTCTTT
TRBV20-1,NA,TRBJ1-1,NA,CSARDLSEAFF,TGCAGTGCTAGAGATCTGTCTGAAGCTTTCTTT
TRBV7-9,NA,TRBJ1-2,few,CAIRGGYGYTF,TGTGCTATCCGTGGCGGCTATGGCTACACCTTC
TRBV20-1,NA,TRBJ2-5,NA,CSASPLRGDGRETQYF,TGCAGTGCTAGTCCCCTGCGCGGAGACGGCCGAGAGACCCAGTACTTC
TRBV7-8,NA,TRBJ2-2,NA,CASSLGLLNTGELFF,TGTGCCAGCAGCTTAGGTCTCCTGAACACCGGGGAGCTGTTTTTT
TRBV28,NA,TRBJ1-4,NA,CASSPQTGASEKLFF,TGTGCCAGCAGTCCCCAGACAGGCGCGAGTGAAAAACTGTTTTTT
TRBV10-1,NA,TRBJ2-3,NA,CASSPAGDTQYF,TGCGCCAGCAGTCCCGCGGGAGATACGCAGTATTTT
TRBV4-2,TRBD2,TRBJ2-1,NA,CASSQAQTSGGAGEQFF,TGTGCCAGCAGCCAAGCCCAGACTAGCGGGGGGGCCGGTGAGCAGTTCTTC
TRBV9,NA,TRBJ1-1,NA,CASSVWTLSKAFF,TGTGCCAGCAGCGTTTGGACACTCAGTAAGGCTTTCTTT
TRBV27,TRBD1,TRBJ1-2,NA,CASSSIDRVHGYTF,TGTGCCAGCAGTTCCATCGACAGGGTCCATGGCTACACCTTC
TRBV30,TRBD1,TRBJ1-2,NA,CAWSVGFGGQGTNYGYTF,TGTGCCTGGAGTGTAGGTTTTGGGGGACAGGGAACTAACTATGGCTACACCTTC
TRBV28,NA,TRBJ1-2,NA,CASSITGTSYGYTF,TGTGCCAGCAGTATAACCGGGACAAGCTATGGCTACACCTTC
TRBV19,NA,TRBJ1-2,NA,CASSIGQGGSYTF,TGTGCCAGTAGTATAGGTCAGGGAGGAAGCTACACCTTC
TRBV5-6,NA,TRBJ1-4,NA,CASSLTGQSNEKLFF,TGTGCCAGCAGCCTGACAGGACAGTCTAATGAAAAACTGTTTTTT
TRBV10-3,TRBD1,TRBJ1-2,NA,CAISPDRGGYTF,TGTGCCATCAGCCCAGACAGGGGTGGCTACACCTTC
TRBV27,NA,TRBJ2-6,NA,CASSPYPTGGSGANVLTF,TGTGCCAGCAGTCCCTACCCGACAGGAGGCTCTGGGGCCAACGTCCTGACTTTC
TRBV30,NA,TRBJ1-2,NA,CAWSPSVQGRGYTF,TGTGCCTGGAGTCCCTCTGTACAGGGCCGCGGCTACACCTTC
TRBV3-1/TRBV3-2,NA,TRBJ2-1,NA,CASSRGYGNEQFF,TGTGCCAGCAGCCGAGGATACGGCAATGAGCAGTTCTTC
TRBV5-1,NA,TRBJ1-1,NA,CASRPNEGMNTEAFF,TGCGCCAGCAGGCCCAACGAGGGAATGAACACTGAAGCTTTCTTT
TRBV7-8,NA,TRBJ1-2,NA,CASSLGGRSYGYTF,TGTGCCAGCAGCTTAGGGGGCAGGTCCTATGGCTACACCTTC
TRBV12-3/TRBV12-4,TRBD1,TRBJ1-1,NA,CASRKGATAFF,TGTGCCAGCAGGAAGGGGGCCACGGCTTTCTTT